This T cell receptor (beta chain) was documented in a study of early T cells in non-severe SARS-CoV-2 infection (dated by TCRdb to about 2021). About the full investigation: Bulk RNA from unsorted whole blood was used for TCR sequencing, so alpha and beta chains could not be paired.

A case-control design nested within a healthcare worker cohort in London, UK, was used, with weekly nasopharyngeal swab PCR tests and blood sampling performed. Between 23 and 31 March 2020, the week of the UK lockdown, healthcare workers were enrolled and then followed up weekly for as long as 16 weeks. On this clonotype itself: Its antigen is currently not known. No much larger clone exists at a distance of one base, and base qualities are not known.

V drops 5 bases and J drops 8 bases, leaving 22 bases in between. The germline V gene specifies SGHVS as CDR1 and FNYEAQ as CDR2. From the cysteine through the phenylalanine, the CDR3 covers 16 amino acids. Only the CDR3 DNA is retained, 48 bases long and in frame from the first base. The method behind the library was 5' RACE. The sequencer listed for this sample is NextSeq 500. In the TCR library protocol, unique molecular identifiers were attached to individual cDNA molecules to correct for PCR bias and sequencing error. Sequencing covered both TCR alpha and beta chains, and within each sample the abundances of alpha and beta sequences were tightly co-correlated. Per the source publication's procedure: V gene, J gene and CDR3 annotation of TCR sequences was performed with Decombinator V4. Expanded TCRs were defined as changing significantly between any two time points under a Poisson model with p below 0.0001. Abundances of TCRs were expressed as counts per million after normalisation to the total number of TCRs sequenced in each sample. TRAV1-2 paired with TRAJ12, TRAJ20 or TRAJ33 defined MAIT TCRs, while TRAV10 paired with TRAJ18 defined iNKT TCRs. VDJdb, accessed on 1 November 2021, was searched for TCRs annotated for CMV, EBV and SARS-CoV-2, and TCRs annotated for more than one antigen were excluded. TCRdb reprocessed the public reads (quality trimming at Q25 with fastp, clone calling with MiXCR) and kept in-frame beta chains. Identical CDR3 proteins give one entry, which carries the most common genes and DNA. TCRdb, rather than the study authors, made the V and J calls. The sample table records about 75,000 distinct CDR3 sequences; around 11% of these occur just once. The ten biggest clones cover approximately 12% of the sample.

The paper's findings and limits, for the study overall: VDJdb matching was skewed toward anti-spike CD8 responses and likely underestimated virus-specific expansions by missing private and CD4 specificities.

Rearrangement joined TRBV7-6 to TRBJ2-1; TRBD2 could be the D gene, as 6 bases match. The sample was whole blood, taken at baseline. The receptor was isolated from an adult who was a healthcare worker with PCR-confirmed SARS-CoV-2 infection or an uninfected control (not recorded which). The DNA sequence is as follows: TGTGCCAGCAGCCCGAATGGGGGGACCCTAGGGCATGAGCAGTTCTTC. This is translated as CASSPNGGTLGHEQFF. The entire variable domain, with the stretches around the CDR3 drawn from the reference TRBV7-6 and TRBJ2-1 proteins, is GAGVSQSPRYKVTKRGQDVALRCDPISGHVSLYWYRQALGQGPEFLTYFNYEAQQDKSGLPNDRFSAERPEGSISTLTIQRTEQRDSAMYRCASSPNGGTLGHEQFFGPGTRLTVL.